Presented here are 16 T cell receptor beta chains from one specimen sequenced in a study of shared T cell receptors in the human thymus. Clones were sequenced by immunoSEQ multiplex PCR, and TCRdb holds only the in-frame ones, with some missing. In the table there are about 710,000 clones, over 75% of which are singletons. This sample was also put to use in a study of human thymus T cells.

Sequencing input: thymocytes. These receptors came from a boy younger than two with a congenital heart defect.

V is TRBV15 and J is TRBJ2-7; TRBD1 might be the D (5 bases). The CDR3 spans 13 residues. V was cut by 5 bases and J by 2 bases, with 10 bases left in between. Looked up from germline, CDR1 is LNHNV and CDR2 is YYDKDF (reference sequence). In nucleotides, the CDR3 is TGTGCCACCAGCCCAGGGCGTACCTACGAGCAGTACTTC. Translated, it gives CATSPGRTYEQYF.

The V call is TRBV19, the J call TRBJ1-1; the D gene is possibly TRBD1 (6 bases). Deletions cut 4 bases from V and 1 base from J, with 10 bases between. Looked up from germline, CDR1 is LNHDA and CDR2 is SQIVND (reference sequence). This CDR3 comprises 14 residues. The DNA for the CDR3 is TGTGCCAGTAGTAAAGGGACAAGGAACACTGAAGCTTTCTTT. Translating it yields CASSKGTRNTEAFF.

The V call is TRBV12-5, the J call TRBJ2-1; maybe TRBD1 (6 bases). The CDR3 totals 15 residues. V was shortened by 2 bases and J by 4 bases, with 12 bases between the two germline ends. Germline V lookup: CDR1 LGHNT, CDR2 FRNRAP. The CDR3 protein is CASGLSQGRYNEQFF. The CDR3 nucleotides are TGTGCTAGTGGTTTGTCACAGGGCAGGTACAATGAGCAGTTCTTC.

The CDR3 DNA sequence: TGTGCCAGCAGCTTCATGGGAGAAGTCACAGATACGCAGTATTTT. Protein: CASSFMGEVTDTQYF. The chain recombines TRBV5-6 with TRBJ2-3; TRBD2 is a possible D gene (5 bases). Per germline, CDR1 SGHDT and CDR2 YYEEEE. The CDR3 covers 15 residues. Trimming took 2 bases from V and 2 from J, leaving 12 bases between them.

The rearrangement joins TRBV9 to TRBJ2-2; 7 bases line up with TRBD1. Germline V gene sequence: CDR1 SGDLS, CDR2 YYNGEE. After removal of 0 bases from V and 5 bases from J, the junction contained 4 bases not matched to a gene. This CDR3 has 15 amino acids. CDR3 residues: CASSVGQGGTGELFF. DNA for the CDR3: TGTGCCAGCAGCGTAGGACAGGGCGGAACCGGGGAGCTGTTTTTT. The full variable domain, its missing parts supplied by reference TRBV9 and TRBJ2-2, is DSGVTQTPKHLITATGQRVTLRCSPRSGDLSVYWYQQSLDQGLQFLIQYYNGEERAKGNILERFSAQQFPDLHSELNLSSLELGDSALYFCASSVGQGGTGELFFGEGSRLTVL.

The rearrangement links TRBV28 to TRBJ1-2; possible D gene TRBD1, 6 bases. The CDR3 loop spans 13 amino acids. Trimming removed 6 bases from V and 4 bases from J, with 12 bases in between. Germline CDR1 is MDHEN and CDR2 is SYDVKM. In DNA, the CDR3 is TGTGCCAGCAGATACGACAGGTTCTATGGCTACACCTTC. It codes for CASRYDRFYGYTF.

The DNA of the CDR3 is TGTGCCAGCAGCTTAGGAGAGGGGGTCTGGGATCAGCCCCAGCATTTT. Amino acid sequence: CASSLGEGVWDQPQHF. The chain has TRBV7-9 and TRBJ1-5; D might be TRBD1 (6 bases). This CDR3 contains 16 residues. V was trimmed by 1 base and J by 5 bases, leaving 15 bases between them. The germline gives CDR1 SEHNR, CDR2 FQNEAQ (reference sequence).

The J gene is TRBJ2-5, the V gene TRBV27, with 7 positions matching TRBD1. CDR1 is MNHEY, CDR2 SMNVEV, per germline (reference sequence). The V segment lost 6 bases and the J segment 5 bases; nucleotides outside the gene matches: 9. The length of the CDR3 is 14 residues. In nucleotides, the CDR3 is TGTGCCAGCAGGCCAACAGGGGCCGGGGAGACCCAGTACTTC. Translating it yields CASRPTGAGETQYF.

The chain joins TRBV6-1 to TRBJ2-3; 9 bases agree with TRBD2. The junction had 5 bases not matched to a gene; V was cut back by 8 bases and J by 2 bases. From germline, CDR1 is MNHNS and CDR2 SASEGT. The CDR3 has 14 residues. Written as DNA, the CDR3 is TGTGCCAGCTATGCTAGCGGGACCACAGATACGCAGTATTTT. Translation: CASYASGTTDTQYF.

This chain connects TRBV30 to TRBJ2-7, with D possibly being TRBD2 (5 bases). V was clipped by 0 bases and J by 5 bases, with 8 bases between them. Germline V gene data show CDR1 as GTSNPN and CDR2 as SVGIG (reference sequence). The CDR3 covers 12 residues. The CDR3 sequence is CAWSVWGDEQYF. CDR3 nucleotide sequence: TGTGCCTGGAGTGTCTGGGGAGACGAGCAGTACTTC.

A remark on this clone: Distinct nucleotide sequences in the sample also encode this CDR3. This rearrangement joins TRBV18 to TRBJ1-1; D possibly corresponds to TRBD1 (6 bases). This CDR3 comprises 13 residues. Germline CDR1 and CDR2: KGHSH and LQKENI. Trimming stripped 3 bases from V and 1 base from J, with 6 bases between. CDR3 in DNA: TGTGCCAGCTCACCGGGACAGAACACTGAAGCTTTCTTT. Protein product: CASSPGQNTEAFF.

The chain recombines TRBV6-1 with TRBJ2-5, with a possible D match to TRBD2 (6 bases). The V gene lost 7 bases and the J gene lost 2 bases, with 14 bases spanning the gap. The CDR3 contains 14 residues. Germline assignment: CDR1 MNHNS and CDR2 SASEGT. The CDR3 loop is CASKLTRGQETQYF. For the CDR3, the DNA is TGTGCCAGCAAACTGACACGGGGGCAAGAGACCCAGTACTTC.

The table lists this clone with a count of one. The chain employs TRBV7-2 and TRBJ1-2, with TRBD1 matching over 7 bases. Germline CDR1 reads SGHTA; CDR2 reads FQGNSA. The CDR3 is 16 residues long. The ends lost 5 bases at V and 4 bases at J; junction bases unmatched: 13. The CDR3 DNA sequence: TGTGCCAGCAGCCCGCGACAGGGCCTTAGGGTCTATGGCTACACCTTC. Amino acids: CASSPRQGLRVYGYTF.

The chain combines TRBV6-6 with TRBJ2-1; maybe TRBD2 (5 bases). With 0 bases removed from V and 9 bases from J, the gap between germline ends came to 12 bases. The germline gives CDR1 MNHNY, CDR2 SVGAGI (reference sequence). This CDR3 has 14 residues. The CDR3 sequence: CASSYSNESGEQFF. As DNA, the CDR3 is TGTGCCAGCAGTTACTCGAATGAGAGCGGTGAGCAGTTCTTC.

The CDR3 nucleotides are TGCGCCAGCAGCGTGGGACTAGCTTACACCGGGGAGCTGTTTTTT. It encodes CASSVGLAYTGELFF. The chain recombines TRBV5-1 with TRBJ2-2; 9 nucleotides align to TRBD2. The germline CDR1 and CDR2 sequences are SGHRS and YFSETQ. The CDR3 runs to 15 residues. The ends lost 4 bases at V and 3 bases at J; junction bases unmatched: 4. The variable domain in full, with the rest retrieved from reference TRBV5-1 and TRBJ2-2, is KAGVTQTPRYLIKTRGQQVTLSCSPISGHRSVSWYQQTPGQGLQFLFEYFSETQRNKGNFPGRFSGRQFSNSRSEMNVSTLELGDSALYLCASSVGLAYTGELFFGEGSRLTVL.

As to this clone: This specimen includes other DNA sequences encoding the same CDR3. V gene TRBV2 combines with J gene TRBJ1-3; TRBD1 matches 9 bases. Losses at the gene ends were 6 bases for V and 4 bases for J; bases not matched to a gene: 4. Looked up from germline, CDR1 is SNHLY and CDR2 is FYNNEI. The CDR3 contains 14 residues. The CDR3 sequence is CASSWTGAGNTIYF. CDR3 bases: TGTGCCAGCAGCTGGACAGGGGCCGGAAACACCATATATTTT.